The rows below give T cell receptor beta chains drawn from one sample of a study of T-cell memory formation after mild COVID-19. Each CDR3 protein is one row after TCRdb ran MiXCR on the 5' RACE reads. The sample lists 170,000 or so distinct CDR3 sequences, 20% to 25% occurring once. Sequenced material: PBMCs or a T cell subset sorted from them (not recorded which). These receptors were taken from an adult woman who had mild COVID-19 (a few samples of this study predate the infection). Cell type and time point are not known. Each CDR3 is given with its conserved first and last residue. D genes are given only for firm matches. Clone size, where shown, is once, few, many, or a class for clones that have expanded.

clone size	D gene	V gene	CDR3 length	J gene	CDR3 DNA	CDR3 protein
few	NA	TRBV5-1	13	TRBJ2-1	TGCGCCAGCAGCACCGGACTATCAGATGAGCAGTTCTTC	CASSTGLSDEQFF
many	NA	TRBV7-9	13	TRBJ1-5	TGTGCCAGCAGCTTAGAGACTTATCAGCCCCAGCATTTT	CASSLETYQPQHF
few	NA	TRBV7-6	15	TRBJ2-1	TGTGCCAGCAGCTTAGAGGTGGGCTCCTACAATGAGCAGTTCTTC	CASSLEVGSYNEQFF
few	NA	TRBV30	13	TRBJ2-2	TGTGCCTGGACTTATAGCGGCCCCGGGGAGCTGTTTTTT	CAWTYSGPGELFF
NA	NA	TRBV19	14	TRBJ2-7	TGTGCCAGTAGTATCGGTGATCTGGAGTACGAGCAGTACTTC	CASSIGDLEYEQYF
many	NA	TRBV12-3/TRBV12-4	13	TRBJ2-7	TGTGCCAGCAGACCCCTCGACAGCTACGAGCAGTACTTC	CASRPLDSYEQYF
NA	TRBD1	TRBV5-1	16	TRBJ2-2	TGCGCCAGCAGCTCCCGGACAGGGGTGAACACCGGGGAGCTGTTTTTT	CASSSRTGVNTGELFF
few	NA	TRBV12-3/TRBV12-4	17	TRBJ2-2	TGTGCCAGCTCCTGGGTTGTCCCTGAGGGGAACACCGGGGAGCTGTTTTTT	CASSWVVPEGNTGELFF
few	TRBD2	TRBV7-9	15	TRBJ2-7	TGTGCCAGCAGCACCCCGACTAGCGGCTCCTACGAGCAGTACTTC	CASSTPTSGSYEQYF
few	TRBD1	TRBV9	16	TRBJ1-1	TGTGCCAGCAGCGTAGGATGGGACAGCCAGAACACTGAAGCTTTCTTT	CASSVGWDSQNTEAFF
NA	TRBD2	TRBV7-8	14	TRBJ2-5	TGTGCCAGCAGCTTAGCGGGGGGGAAAGAGACCCAGTACTTC	CASSLAGGKETQYF
few	TRBD1	TRBV7-9	15	TRBJ1-2	TGTGCCAGCAGCTTGTCGGACAGGGGTGGCTATGGCTACACCTTC	CASSLSDRGGYGYTF
NA	TRBD1	TRBV4-2	16	TRBJ2-1	TGTGCCAGCAGCCAACTCCAGACAGGGGGGAACAATGAGCAGTTCTTC	CASSQLQTGGNNEQFF
NA	TRBD1	TRBV29-1	13	TRBJ1-1	TGCAGCGTTGACAGGGGGCTAAACACTGAAGCTTTCTTT	CSVDRGLNTEAFF
few	NA	TRBV6-2/TRBV6-3	15	TRBJ1-1	TGTGCCAGCAGTTACTCGTCAGGGTATAGGGCTGAAGCTTTCTTT	CASSYSSGYRAEAFF
NA	NA	TRBV7-9	16	TRBJ1-4	TGTGCCAGCAGCTTAGACCCCCCCGGGCCGGAGGAAAAACTGTTTTTT	CASSLDPPGPEEKLFF
few	NA	TRBV7-9	15	TRBJ2-7	TGTGCCAGCAGCTTTAGGGGACCCTACTCCTACGAGCAGTACTTC	CASSFRGPYSYEQYF
few	NA	TRBV29-1	15	TRBJ2-2	TGCAGCGTTGAATGGGCCGCCTTGAACACCGGGGAGCTGTTTTTT	CSVEWAALNTGELFF